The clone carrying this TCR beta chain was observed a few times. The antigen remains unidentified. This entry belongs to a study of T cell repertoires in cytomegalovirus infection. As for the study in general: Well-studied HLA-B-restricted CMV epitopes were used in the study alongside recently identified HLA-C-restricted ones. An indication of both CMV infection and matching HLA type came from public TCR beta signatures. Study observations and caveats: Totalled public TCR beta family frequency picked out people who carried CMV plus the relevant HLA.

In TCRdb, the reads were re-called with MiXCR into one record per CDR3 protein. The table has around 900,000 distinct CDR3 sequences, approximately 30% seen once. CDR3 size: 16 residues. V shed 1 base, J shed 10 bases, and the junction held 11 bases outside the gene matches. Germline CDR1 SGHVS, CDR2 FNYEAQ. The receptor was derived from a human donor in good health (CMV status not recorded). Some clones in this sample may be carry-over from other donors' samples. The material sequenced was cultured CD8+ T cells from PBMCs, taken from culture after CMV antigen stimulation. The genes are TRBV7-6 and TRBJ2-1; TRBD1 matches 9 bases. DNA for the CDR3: TGTGCCAGCAGCTTAGATCCGGGGGACAGGGTTGAGGAGCAGTTCTTC. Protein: CASSLDPGDRVEEQFF. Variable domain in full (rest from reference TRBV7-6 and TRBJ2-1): GAGVSQSPRYKVTKRGQDVALRCDPISGHVSLYWYRQALGQGPEFLTYFNYEAQQDKSGLPNDRFSAERPEGSISTLTIQRTEQRDSAMYRCASSLDPGDRVEEQFFGPGTRLTVL.